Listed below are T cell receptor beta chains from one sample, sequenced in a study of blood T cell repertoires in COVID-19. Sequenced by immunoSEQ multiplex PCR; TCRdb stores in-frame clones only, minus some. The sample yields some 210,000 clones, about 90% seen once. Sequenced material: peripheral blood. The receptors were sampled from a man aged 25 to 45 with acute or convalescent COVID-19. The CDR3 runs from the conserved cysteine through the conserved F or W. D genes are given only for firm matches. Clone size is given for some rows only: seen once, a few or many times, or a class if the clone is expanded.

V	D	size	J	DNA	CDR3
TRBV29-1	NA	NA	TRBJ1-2	TGCAGCGGTGGACAGTCGAACTATGGCTACACCTTC	CSGGQSNYGYTF
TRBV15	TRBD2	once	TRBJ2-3	TGTGCTAGCGGGTGGGGTCCGCAGTATTTT	CASGWGPQYF
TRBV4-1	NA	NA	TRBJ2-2	TGCGCCAGCAGCCAAGAGTCGGTACACACCGGGGAGCTGTTTTTT	CASSQESVHTGELFF
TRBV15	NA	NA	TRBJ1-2	TGTGCCACCAGCGACACCTCCTATGGCTACACCTTC	CATSDTSYGYTF
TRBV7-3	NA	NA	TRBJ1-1	TGTGCCAGCAGCCCCGGCGGGGGCGGAACTGAAGCTTTCTTT	CASSPGGGGTEAFF
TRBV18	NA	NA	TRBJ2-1	TGTGCCAGCTCACCACTATCTGGACGGGAACAGTTCTTC	CASSPLSGREQFF
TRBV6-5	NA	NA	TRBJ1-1	TGTGCCAGCAGTTACTCGAGGCCAGTCTTGGAAGCTTTCTTT	CASSYSRPVLEAFF
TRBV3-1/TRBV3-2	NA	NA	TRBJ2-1	TGTGCCAGCAGCCGCTCCTTTCTATCCCACAATGAGCAGTTCTTC	CASSRSFLSHNEQFF
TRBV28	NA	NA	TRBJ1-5	TGTGCCAGCAGAGGACAGAATCAGCCCCAGCATTTT	CASRGQNQPQHF
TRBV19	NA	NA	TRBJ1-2	TGTGCCAGTGCTGACAGACCAAGCTATGGCTACACCTTC	CASADRPSYGYTF
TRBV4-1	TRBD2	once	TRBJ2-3	TGCGCCAGCAAGCGGGGATCTAGCACAGATACGCAGTATTTT	CASKRGSSTDTQYF
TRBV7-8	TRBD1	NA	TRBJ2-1	TGTGCCAGCAGCCTGGCGGGACAGGGGGCTAATGAGCAGTTCTTC	CASSLAGQGANEQFF
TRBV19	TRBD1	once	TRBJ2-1	TGTGCCAGTAGTTCTGGGACAGTCAATGAGCAGTTCTTC	CASSSGTVNEQFF
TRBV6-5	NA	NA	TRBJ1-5	TGTGCCAGCAGTCTTATGGGTAGCCAGCCCCAGCATTTT	CASSLMGSQPQHF
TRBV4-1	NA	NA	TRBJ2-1	TGCGCCAGCAGCCAAGATGGGGGCGGGGGAATTTACAATGAGCAGTTCTTC	CASSQDGGGGIYNEQFF
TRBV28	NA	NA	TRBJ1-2	TGTGCCAGCAACCAGGTTACCTATGGCTACACCTTC	CASNQVTYGYTF
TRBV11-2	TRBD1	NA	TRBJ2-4	TGTGCCAGCAGCTTAGTGACAGGGGTAAACATTCAGTACTTC	CASSLVTGVNIQYF
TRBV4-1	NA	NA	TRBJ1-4	TGCGCCAGCAGCCAAGGGTTCCTAGGACTGTTTTTT	CASSQGFLGLFF
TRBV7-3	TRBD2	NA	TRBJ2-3	TGTGCCAGCAGGACCTCCTTGGGGACTACCACAGATACGCAGTATTTT	CASRTSLGTTTDTQYF
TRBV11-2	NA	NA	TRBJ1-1	TGTGCCAGCAGTATCAGCTTCAGGGAAAACACTGAAGCTTTCTTT	CASSISFRENTEAFF
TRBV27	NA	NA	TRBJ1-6	TGTGCCAGCAGTCTCACCCCGGGGGGGGGCGGTTCACCCCTCCACTTT	CASSLTPGGGGSPLHF
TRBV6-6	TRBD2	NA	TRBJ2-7	TGTGCCAGCAGTAGGACTAGCGCGGAACTCGCCTACGAGCAGTACTTC	CASSRTSAELAYEQYF
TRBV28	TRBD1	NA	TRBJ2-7	TGTGCCAGCAGTTTAGGGGACAGGGTGTACGAGCAGTACTTC	CASSLGDRVYEQYF
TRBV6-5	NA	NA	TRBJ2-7	TGTGCCAGCAGTTACCGACCCCAGGGCTCCTACGAGCAGTACTTC	CASSYRPQGSYEQYF
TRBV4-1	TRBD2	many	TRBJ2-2	TGCGCCAGCAGCCGTCAAGATATAGCTAGCGGGAGTGGGACCGGGGAGCTGTTTTTT	CASSRQDIASGSGTGELFF
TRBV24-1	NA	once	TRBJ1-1	TGTGCACCAGATCTCGGGGAGCGGGCTGAAGCTTTCTTT	CAPDLGERAEAFF
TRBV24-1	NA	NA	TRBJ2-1	TGTGCCACCAGTGATAGAGGAGATGAGCAGTTCTTC	CATSDRGDEQFF
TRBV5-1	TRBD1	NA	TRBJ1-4	TGCGCCAGCAGCTTGTCCGGGACAGGGCATGAAAAACTGTTTTTT	CASSLSGTGHEKLFF
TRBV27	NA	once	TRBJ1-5	TGTGCCAGCAGTTTTTGGGCGGGAGGTAGCAATCAGCCCCAGCATTTT	CASSFWAGGSNQPQHF
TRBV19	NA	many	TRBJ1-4	TGTGCCAGTAGTATTTGGGGAGCTAATGAAAAACTGTTTTTT	CASSIWGANEKLFF
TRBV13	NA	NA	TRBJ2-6	TGTGCCAGCAGCTTATTGGTACAGGAACCCTCTGGGGCCAACGTCCTGACTTTC	CASSLLVQEPSGANVLTF
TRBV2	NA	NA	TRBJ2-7	TGTGCCAGCAGTGCCAACTACGAGCAGTACTTC	CASSANYEQYF
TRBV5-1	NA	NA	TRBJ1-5	TGCGCCAGCAGCTTGACAGGCATAGGCAATCAGCCCCAGCATTTT	CASSLTGIGNQPQHF
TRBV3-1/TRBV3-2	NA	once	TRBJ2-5	TGTGCCAGCAGCCAAAAGGGGGCGGGGGAGACCCAGTACTTC	CASSQKGAGETQYF
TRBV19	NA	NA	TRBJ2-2	TGTGCCAGTAGTATAGGACTCGTGAACACCGGGGAGCTGTTTTTT	CASSIGLVNTGELFF
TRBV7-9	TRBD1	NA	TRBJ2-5	TGTGCCAGCAGCTGGGACAGAGAAGAGACCCAGTACTTC	CASSWDREETQYF
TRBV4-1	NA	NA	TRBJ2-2	TGCGCCAGCAGCCGCCAACCCACAGGCCCCGGGGAGCTGTTTTTT	CASSRQPTGPGELFF
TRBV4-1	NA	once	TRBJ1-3	TGCGCCAGCAGCCCCCCAGGGATGTCGAACACCATATATTTT	CASSPPGMSNTIYF
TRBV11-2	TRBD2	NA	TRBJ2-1	TGTGCCAGCAGCTCTCGGACTAGCGGGTACAATGAGCAGTTCTTC	CASSSRTSGYNEQFF
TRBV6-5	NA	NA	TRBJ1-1	TGTGCCAGCAGCCACGTCGCGGGGGGAAACACTGAAGCTTTCTTT	CASSHVAGGNTEAFF
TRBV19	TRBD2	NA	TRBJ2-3	TGTGCCAGTAGTAAAGTGGGACTAGCGGGAGAAAGAACAGATACGCAGTATTTT	CASSKVGLAGERTDTQYF
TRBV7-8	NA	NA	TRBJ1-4	TGTGCCAGCAGCCCCCCAGGAAATGAAAAACTGTTTTTT	CASSPPGNEKLFF
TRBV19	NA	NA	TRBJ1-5	TGTGCCAGTAGTATAGTAATACAGGTCTTCAGCAATCAGCCCCAGCATTTT	CASSIVIQVFSNQPQHF